This passage covers 17 T cell receptor beta chains from one sample sequenced in a study of T cells in Graves' hyperthyroidism and ophthalmopathy. RNA transcripts yielded amplified TCR beta CDR3 regions. The HTBI primer set was used in a first-round RT-PCR of the TCR CDR3. From the multiplex PCR reads, TCRdb called clonotypes with MiXCR, one entry per CDR3 protein. In the table there are about half a million distinct CDR3 sequences, roughly 20% of which are singletons. Source material: blood. Source of these receptors: a man younger than 35 with Graves' hyperthyroidism.

This clonotype was seen only a few times. The V call is TRBV3-1, the J call TRBJ2-2, with D perhaps being TRBD1 or TRBD2 (5 bases each). Trimming cost V 2 bases and J 3 bases, with 13 bases left between them. CDR3 size: 16 residues. The V gene's germline CDR1 is LGHDT and CDR2 YNNKEL (reference sequence). CDR3 region: CASSQIQGRYTGELFF. CDR3 DNA: TGTGCCAGCAGCCAAATTCAGGGACGGTACACCGGGGAGCTGTTTTTT.

There are many counts of this clonotype. This chain links TRBV28 with TRBJ2-7; D is possibly TRBD1 or TRBD2 (5 bases each). V was pared by 4 bases and J by 2 bases, with 9 bases between. The CDR3 totals 13 residues. From germline, CDR1 is MDHEN and CDR2 SYDVKM. The CDR3, as DNA: TGTGCCAGCAGTTGGGGGAGCACCTACGAGCAGTACTTC. Amino acids: CASSWGSTYEQYF.

This chain's CDR3 is CSARGGQTNGYTF. The CDR3 DNA sequence: TGCAGTGCTAGAGGGGGCCAAACTAACGGCTACACCTTC. This chain joins TRBV20-1 and TRBJ1-2; TRBD1 is a possible D gene (5 bases). The V end lost 1 base, the J end lost 8 bases, and 14 bases lay between the germline ends. This CDR3 is 13 amino acids long. Germline-derived CDR1 and CDR2 are DFQATT and SNEGSKA (reference sequence).

This clonotype was seen many times. The chain links TRBV5-1 to TRBJ1-5; the D gene is possibly TRBD1 (6 bases). CDR1 and CDR2 (germline): SGHRS, YFSETQ. V lost 2 bases and J lost 2, with 11 bases in between. The CDR3 is 15 residues long. The CDR3, as DNA: TGCGCCAGCAGCTTACAGGGTTTGGGCAATCAGCCCCAGCATTTT. Encoded protein: CASSLQGLGNQPQHF.

In this sample, this clonotype turned up many times. The chain is built from TRBV6-1 and TRBJ2-7; 10 bases are shared with TRBD1. CDR1 is MNHNS and CDR2 is SASEGT in the germline V gene. The CDR3 has 18 residues. V lost 4 bases to trimming and J lost 5 bases; unmatched junction nucleotides: 17. The CDR3 is CASSGGRDRGPLMNEQYF. The CDR3 DNA reads TGTGCCAGCAGTGGGGGAAGGGACAGGGGACCCTTAATGAACGAGCAGTACTTC.

In its sample, this clonotype was seen many times. The chain has TRBV6-1 and TRBJ1-1, with TRBD1 matching over 9 bases. The CDR3 loop spans 15 amino acids. V was clipped by 6 bases and J by 1 base; unmatched bases: 6. Germline values: CDR1 MNHNS, CDR2 SASEGT. The CDR3 DNA sequence: TGTGCCAGCAGACACCCGGGACAGGGGAACACTGAAGCTTTCTTT. Protein: CASRHPGQGNTEAFF.

The V gene is TRBV28, the J gene TRBJ1-5, with 9 bases identical to TRBD1. V lost 7 bases to trimming and J lost 2 bases; unmatched junction nucleotides: 18. CDR1 and CDR2 from the germline V gene are MDHEN and SYDVKM. The CDR3 sequence is 19 residues long. CDR3 DNA: TGTGCCAGCAAAAATCCGGGGATCAGATGGACAGGGGGCAATCAGCCCCAGCATTTT. It yields the protein CASKNPGIRWTGGNQPQHF.

At least ten counts were recorded for this clonotype. CDR3 amino acids: CASSLVEHQTQYF. The CDR3, as DNA: TGTGCCAGCAGCTTAGTCGAACACCAGACCCAGTACTTC. The chain recombines TRBV11-2 with TRBJ2-5, with unresolved D. Germline V CDR1 and CDR2: SGHAT, FQNNGV. The CDR3 spans 13 residues. V lost 1 base and J 6 bases, leaving 9 bases between the germline ends.

At least ten counts were recorded for this clonotype. The chain uses TRBV2 and TRBJ1-1; no clear D gene. The CDR3 length is 14 residues. Germline CDR1 reads SNHLY; CDR2 reads FYNNEI. V lost 3 bases and J lost 1, with 9 bases in between. This CDR3 is CASSDKSRNTEAFF. In nucleotides, the CDR3 is TGTGCCAGCAGTGATAAGTCCCGGAACACTGAAGCTTTCTTT.

The genes are TRBV6-1 and TRBJ1-6, with TRBD1 matching 7 bases. The CDR3 is 16 amino acids. Germline assignment: CDR1 MNHNS and CDR2 SASEGT. Trimming took 4 bases from V and 7 from J; bases not matched to a gene: 10. CDR3 nucleotide sequence: TGTGCCAGCAGTGTAATCGCCGGGACAGCAAATTCACCCCTCCACTTT. This sequence encodes CASSVIAGTANSPLHF.

This clonotype was detected a few times. This sequence joins TRBV19 and TRBJ1-1, with D possibly matching TRBD1 (6 bases). Germline V gene data show CDR1 as LNHDA and CDR2 as SQIVND (reference sequence). The V end was cut by 6 bases, the J end by 0 bases, with 14 bases between. The CDR3 runs 15 residues. In nucleotides, the CDR3 is TGTGCCAGTAGACATCCCGACAGGCTGAACACTGAAGCTTTCTTT. Its translation is CASRHPDRLNTEAFF.

This clonotype was seen a handful of times. The CDR3 DNA sequence: TGTGCCAGTAGTATAGGGACAAACGGGGAGACCCAGTACTTC. The encoded protein is CASSIGTNGETQYF. The chain employs TRBV19 and TRBJ2-5; possible D gene TRBD1, 5 bases. There are 14 residues in the CDR3. From germline, CDR1 is LNHDA and CDR2 SQIVND (reference sequence). Trimming removed 1 base at V and 5 bases at J, with 11 bases between.

The sample holds a few counts of this clonotype. The V and J genes are TRBV28 and TRBJ1-6; 9 bases agree with TRBD1. Germline V gene lookup returns CDR1 MDHEN and CDR2 SYDVKM. Losses at the gene ends were 6 bases for V and 10 bases for J; bases not matched to a gene: 7. The CDR3 loop spans 14 amino acids. CDR3 in DNA: TGTGCCAGCAGAGGCGGGACAGGGTACTCACCCCTCCACTTT. It encodes CASRGGTGYSPLHF.

This clonotype appeared many times. The gene calls are TRBV19 and TRBJ1-5, with TRBD1 matching 8 bases. Germline V gives CDR1 LNHDA, CDR2 SQIVND (reference sequence). The CDR3 consists of 14 residues. Trimming took 9 bases from V and 9 from J; bases not matched to a gene: 13. CDR3 nucleotides: TGTGCCAGCCAGGACAGGGACCGGGTTCGGCCCCAGCATTTT. It is translated as CASQDRDRVRPQHF. Full variable domain (outside the CDR3, taken from reference TRBV19 and TRBJ1-5): DGGITQSPKYLFRKEGQNVTLSCEQNLNHDAMYWYRQDPGQGLRLIYYSQIVNDFQKGDIAEGYSVSREKKESFPLTVTSAQKNPTAFYLCASQDRDRVRPQHFGDGTRLSIL.

Many counts were recorded for this clonotype. The V gene is TRBV7-9, the J gene TRBJ2-2; D uncertain. Germline V CDR1 and CDR2: SEHNR, FQNEAQ (reference sequence). V lost 5 bases to trimming and J lost 5 bases, with 9 bases between them. The CDR3 length is 13 residues. CDR3 nucleotide sequence: TGTGCCAGCAGCGTGGACCCGACCGGGGAGCTGTTTTTT. Translated: CASSVDPTGELFF.

This clonotype was observed at least ten times. The CDR3 bases are TGTGCCAGCAGTTTCGGACCCAAAGGCTATGGCTACACCTTC. The encoded protein is CASSFGPKGYGYTF. V usage is TRBV28 and J usage is TRBJ1-2; the D is unclear. The CDR3 has 14 amino acids. CDR1 is MDHEN, CDR2 SYDVKM, per germline. V lost 3 bases, J lost 4 bases, and 12 bases lay in between.

A remark on this clonotype: An end of the junction differs from the germline gene, which may be a read error. The rearrangement links TRBV12-3 or TRBV12-4 to TRBJ1-1, with D perhaps TRBD1 (6 bases). CDR3 length: 12 residues. CDR3 residues: CASSTTRRGGSF. The CDR3 coding sequence is TGTGCCAGCAGTACGACGCGGAGGGGGGGGTCGTTT.